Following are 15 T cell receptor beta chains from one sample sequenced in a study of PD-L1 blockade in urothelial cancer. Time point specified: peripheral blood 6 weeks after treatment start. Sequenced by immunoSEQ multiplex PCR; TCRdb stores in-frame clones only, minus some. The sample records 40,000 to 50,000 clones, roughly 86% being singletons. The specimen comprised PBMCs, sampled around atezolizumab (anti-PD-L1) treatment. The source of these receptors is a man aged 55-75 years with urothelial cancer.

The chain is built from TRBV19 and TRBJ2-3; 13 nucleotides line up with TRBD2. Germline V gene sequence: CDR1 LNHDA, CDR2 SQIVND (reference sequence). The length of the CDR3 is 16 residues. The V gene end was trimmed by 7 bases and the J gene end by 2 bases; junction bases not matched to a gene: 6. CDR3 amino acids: CASMRTSGGSTDTQYF. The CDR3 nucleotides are TGTGCCAGTATGAGGACTAGCGGGGGATCCACAGATACGCAGTATTTT. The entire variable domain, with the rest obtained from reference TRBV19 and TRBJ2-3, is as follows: DGGITQSPKYLFRKEGQNVTLSCEQNLNHDAMYWYRQDPGQGLRLIYYSQIVNDFQKGDIAEGYSVSREKKESFPLTVTSAQKNPTAFYLCASMRTSGGSTDTQYFGPGTRLTVL.

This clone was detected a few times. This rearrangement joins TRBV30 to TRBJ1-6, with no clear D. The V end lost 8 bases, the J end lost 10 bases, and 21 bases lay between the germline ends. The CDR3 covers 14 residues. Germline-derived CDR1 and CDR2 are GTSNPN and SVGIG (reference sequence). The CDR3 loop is CAGRRGSQESPLHF. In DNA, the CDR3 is TGTGCCGGAAGGCGGGGTTCCCAAGAGTCACCCCTCCACTTT. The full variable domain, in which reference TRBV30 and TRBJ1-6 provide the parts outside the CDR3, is SQTIHQWPATLVQPVGSPLSLECTVEGTSNPNLYWYRQAAGRGLQLLFYSVGIGQISSEVPQNLSASRPQDRQFILSSKKLLLSDSGFYLCAGRRGSQESPLHFGNGTRLTVT.

CDR3 loop: CASSLTPGTSNNEQFF. CDR3 in DNA: TGTGCCAGCAGCTTAACACCCGGGACTAGCAACAATGAGCAGTTCTTC. The V gene is TRBV7-3, the J gene TRBJ2-1; TRBD2 agrees at 9 bases. CDR1 SGHTA and CDR2 FQGTGA come from the germline V gene. Trimming cost V 0 bases and J 5 bases; bases outside gene matches: 5. CDR3 size: 16 residues.

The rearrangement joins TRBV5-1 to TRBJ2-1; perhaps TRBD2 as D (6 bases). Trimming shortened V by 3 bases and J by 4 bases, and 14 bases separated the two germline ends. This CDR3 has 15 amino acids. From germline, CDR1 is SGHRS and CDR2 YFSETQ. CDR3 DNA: TGCGCCAGCAGCTGGCGGGACGAGCTTTACAATGAGCAGTTCTTC. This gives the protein CASSWRDELYNEQFF. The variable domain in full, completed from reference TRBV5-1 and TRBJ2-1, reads KAGVTQTPRYLIKTRGQQVTLSCSPISGHRSVSWYQQTPGQGLQFLFEYFSETQRNKGNFPGRFSGRQFSNSRSEMNVSTLELGDSALYLCASSWRDELYNEQFFGPGTRLTVL.

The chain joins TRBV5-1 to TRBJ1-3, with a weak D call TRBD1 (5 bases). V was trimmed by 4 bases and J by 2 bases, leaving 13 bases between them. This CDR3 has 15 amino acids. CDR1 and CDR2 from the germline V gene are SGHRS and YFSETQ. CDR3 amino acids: CASSRGLLPGNTIYF. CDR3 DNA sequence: TGCGCCAGCAGCCGGGGACTGCTACCTGGAAACACCATATATTTT.

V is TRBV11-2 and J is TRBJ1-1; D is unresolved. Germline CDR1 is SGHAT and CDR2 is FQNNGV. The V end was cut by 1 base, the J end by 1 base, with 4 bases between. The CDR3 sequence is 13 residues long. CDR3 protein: CASSLVQNTEAFF. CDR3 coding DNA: TGTGCCAGCAGCTTAGTTCAGAACACTGAAGCTTTCTTT.

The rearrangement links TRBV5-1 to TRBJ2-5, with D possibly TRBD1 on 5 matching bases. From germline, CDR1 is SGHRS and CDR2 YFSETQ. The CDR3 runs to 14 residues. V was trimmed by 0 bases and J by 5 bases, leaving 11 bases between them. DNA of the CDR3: TGCGCCAGCAGCTTGGAAGGGGTGGGGGAGACCCAGTACTTC. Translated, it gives CASSLEGVGETQYF.

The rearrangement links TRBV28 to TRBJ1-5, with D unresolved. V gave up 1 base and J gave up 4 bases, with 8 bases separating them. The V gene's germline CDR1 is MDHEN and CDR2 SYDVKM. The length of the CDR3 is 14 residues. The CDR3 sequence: CASSLLQINQPQHF. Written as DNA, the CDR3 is TGTGCCAGCAGTTTATTACAGATAAATCAGCCCCAGCATTTT.

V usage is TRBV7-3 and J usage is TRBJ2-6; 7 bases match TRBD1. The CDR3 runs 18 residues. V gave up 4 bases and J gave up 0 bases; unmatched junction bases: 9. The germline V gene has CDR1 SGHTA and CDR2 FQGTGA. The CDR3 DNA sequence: TGTGCCAGCAGCTCAACCGGGACAGCCCTCTCTGGGGCCAACGTCCTGACTTTC. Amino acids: CASSSTGTALSGANVLTF.

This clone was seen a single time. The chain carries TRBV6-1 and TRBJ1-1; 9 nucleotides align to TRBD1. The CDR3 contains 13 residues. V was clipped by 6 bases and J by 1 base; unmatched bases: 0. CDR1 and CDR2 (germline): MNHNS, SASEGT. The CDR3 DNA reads TGTGCCAGCAGGGACAGGGGGAACACTGAAGCTTTCTTT. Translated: CASRDRGNTEAFF.

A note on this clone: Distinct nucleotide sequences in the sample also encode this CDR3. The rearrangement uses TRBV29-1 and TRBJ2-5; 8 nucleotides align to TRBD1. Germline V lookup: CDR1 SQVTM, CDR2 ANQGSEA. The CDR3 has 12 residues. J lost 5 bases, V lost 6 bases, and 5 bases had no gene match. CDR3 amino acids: CSVGQGRETQYF. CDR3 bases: TGCAGCGTCGGACAGGGTCGGGAGACCCAGTACTTC.

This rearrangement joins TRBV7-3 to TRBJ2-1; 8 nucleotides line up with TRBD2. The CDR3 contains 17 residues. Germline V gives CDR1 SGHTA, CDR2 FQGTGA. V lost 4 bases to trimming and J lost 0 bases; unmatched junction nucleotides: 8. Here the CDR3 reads CASSYSGDVSSYNEQFF. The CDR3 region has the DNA TGTGCCAGCAGCTATAGCGGGGACGTTAGCTCCTACAATGAGCAGTTCTTC.

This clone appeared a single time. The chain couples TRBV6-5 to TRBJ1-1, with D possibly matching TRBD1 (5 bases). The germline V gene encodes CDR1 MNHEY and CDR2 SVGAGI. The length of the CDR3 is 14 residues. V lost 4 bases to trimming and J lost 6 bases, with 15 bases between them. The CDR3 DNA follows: TGTGCCAGCAGTTGGAGCCGGGGGATGTCTGAAGCTTTCTTT. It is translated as CASSWSRGMSEAFF.

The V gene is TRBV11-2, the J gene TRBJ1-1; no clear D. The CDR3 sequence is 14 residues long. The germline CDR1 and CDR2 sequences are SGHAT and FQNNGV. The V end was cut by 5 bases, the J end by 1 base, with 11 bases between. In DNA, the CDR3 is TGTGCCAGCAGCCCCCAGGCTAAGAACACTGAAGCTTTCTTT. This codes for CASSPQAKNTEAFF.

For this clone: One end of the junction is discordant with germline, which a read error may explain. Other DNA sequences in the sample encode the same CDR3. The CDR3 bases are TGCGCCAGCTCACCCCAGGGACAGGGTGGACGCGGACACGATGGCTACACCTTC. As protein: CASSPQGQGGRGHDGYTF. This chain uses TRBV18 with TRBJ1-2; 9 bases map to TRBD1. From germline, CDR1 is KGHSH and CDR2 LQKENI. This CDR3 contains 18 residues.